The next 27 T cell receptor beta chains were all read from a single sample in a study of T cell repertoires in cytomegalovirus infection. These receptors have no identified antigens. TCRdb called the reads again in MiXCR, with one record for every CDR3 protein. Among 640,000 or so distinct CDR3 sequences listed, roughly 33% were seen once. This specimen consisted of cultured PBMCs, obtained from culture after CMV antigen stimulation. The source is a human donor in good health (CMV status not recorded). Some clones in this sample may be carry-over from other donors' samples.

V is TRBV12-3 or TRBV12-4 and J is TRBJ2-3; 11 bases map to TRBD2. The length of the CDR3 is 16 residues. V shed 4 bases, J shed 4 bases, and the junction held 7 bases outside the gene matches. In nucleotides, the CDR3 is TGTGCCAGCAGTTCTAGCGGGGGGAGGCTAGCAGATACGCAGTATTTT. Translation gives CASSSSGGRLADTQYF.

V is TRBV4-1 and J is TRBJ1-5; the D gene is possibly TRBD1 (5 bases). Trimming cost V 0 bases and J 4 bases, with 10 bases left between them. Germline V lookup: CDR1 MGHRA, CDR2 YSYEKL. CDR3 size: 15 residues. CDR3 in amino acids: CASSQERGGNQPQHF. In DNA, the CDR3 is TGCGCCAGCAGCCAAGAGAGGGGTGGGAATCAGCCCCAGCATTTT.

The V gene is TRBV19, the J gene TRBJ2-1; D may be TRBD2 (5 bases). Trimming cost V 1 base and J 8 bases, with 15 bases left between them. CDR3 size: 15 residues. Germline assignment: CDR1 LNHDA and CDR2 SQIVND (reference sequence). The CDR3 coding sequence is TGTGCCAGTAGTATAGTGGGTAGCGCGAGCGATGAGCAGTTCTTC. It specifies CASSIVGSASDEQFF.

There are a few counts of this clonotype. The gene calls are TRBV15 and TRBJ2-5, with a possible D match to TRBD1 (5 bases). The CDR3 has 16 residues. V shed 1 base and J shed 1 base, with 13 bases lying between them. The germline V gene encodes CDR1 LNHNV and CDR2 YYDKDF (reference sequence). CDR3 nucleotide sequence: TGTGCCACCAGCAGAGGGACAACAGGAGCCCAAGAGACCCAGTACTTC. Its protein product is CATSRGTTGAQETQYF.

This clonotype came up a few times. The chain has TRBV7-9 and TRBJ2-7, with 7 bases identical to TRBD1. The CDR3 length is 16 residues. V trimming: 5 bases; J trimming: 3 bases; junction bases outside the gene matches: 13. Germline V lookup: CDR1 SEHNR, CDR2 FQNEAQ (reference sequence). The CDR3 loop is CASSPGQVGVVYEQYF. CDR3 DNA: TGTGCCAGCAGCCCCGGACAGGTCGGGGTAGTCTACGAGCAGTACTTC.

This clonotype was detected a few times. This chain links TRBV6-6 with TRBJ1-4, with D possibly TRBD1 on 5 matching bases. The CDR3 spans 14 residues. The ends were cut back, 2 bases at V and 3 bases at J, with 7 bases in the middle. Germline assignment: CDR1 MNHNY and CDR2 SVGAGI (reference sequence). The CDR3 protein is CASSYTGANEKLFF. Here the CDR3 DNA reads TGTGCCAGCAGTTACACGGGGGCTAATGAAAAACTGTTTTTT.

The gene calls are TRBV20-1 and TRBJ2-1; 11 nucleotides match TRBD2. The CDR3 totals 14 residues. The V gene's germline CDR1 is DFQATT and CDR2 SNEGSKA (reference sequence). CDR3 in amino acids: CRTSGEPSYNEQFF. As DNA, the CDR3 is TGCAGGACTAGCGGGGAACCCTCCTACAATGAGCAGTTCTTC.

This clonotype came up a few times. The rearrangement joins TRBV6-2 or TRBV6-3 to TRBJ2-5; 7 positions match TRBD1. The junction had 13 bases not matched to a gene; V was cut back by 5 bases and J by 4 bases. CDR3 length: 16 amino acids. CDR1 is MNHEY and CDR2 is SVGEGT in the germline V gene. The CDR3 DNA reads TGTGCCAGCAGTCCCTCCCCTGGGACAGCGGCAGAGACCCAGTACTTC. It is translated as CASSPSPGTAAETQYF.

This clonotype was observed at least ten times. V gene TRBV7-9 combines with J gene TRBJ1-1; TRBD1 might be the D (6 bases). The CDR3 runs 15 residues. Trimming left V 8 bases short and J 4 bases short, with 20 bases between. The germline CDR1 and CDR2 sequences are SEHNR and FQNEAQ (reference sequence). CDR3 in DNA: TGTGCCAGCGATTTAATTGGGGGGCGGGTCACTGAAGCTTTCTTT. Translated, it gives CASDLIGGRVTEAFF.

This clonotype has just a few counts. The chain combines TRBV7-6 with TRBJ2-3; D is tentatively TRBD1 or TRBD2 (6 bases each). From germline, CDR1 is SGHVS and CDR2 FNYEAQ. Trimming shortened V by 5 bases and J by 6 bases, and 18 bases separated the two germline ends. The length of the CDR3 is 15 residues. In DNA, the CDR3 is TGTGCCAGCAGCGCGCAACAGGGAGGTTCCGATACGCAGTATTTT. The encoded protein is CASSAQQGGSDTQYF.

V usage is TRBV11-2 and J usage is TRBJ1-1; D might be TRBD1 (5 bases). V was clipped by 1 base and J by 7 bases, with 10 bases between them. This CDR3 has 13 amino acids. Germline CDR1 SGHAT, CDR2 FQNNGV. As DNA, the CDR3 is TGTGCCAGCAGCTTAGGTCCAGGGAATGAAGCTTTCTTT. It translates to CASSLGPGNEAFF.

The genes are TRBV3-1 and TRBJ2-1, with TRBD2 identical over 10 bases. With 1 base clipped from V and 4 bases from J, the junction kept 10 bases outside the gene matches. The CDR3 has 18 residues. Germline V gene data show CDR1 as LGHDT and CDR2 as YNNKEL (reference sequence). The CDR3 nucleotides are TGTGCCAGCAGCCAAGCCCTTCTTAAACTAGCGGGGTACAATGAGCAGTTCTTC. It yields the protein CASSQALLKLAGYNEQFF.

V usage is TRBV10-3 and J usage is TRBJ1-3, with D hard to call. CDR1 ENHRY and CDR2 SYGVKD come from the germline V gene. CDR3 length: 13 residues. With 0 bases removed from V and 4 bases from J, the gap between germline ends came to 4 bases. The CDR3 DNA is TGTGCCATCAGTGAGTCGTGGGGAAACACCATATATTTT. This codes for CAISESWGNTIYF.

Many counts were recorded for this clonotype. The chain combines TRBV12-3 or TRBV12-4 with TRBJ1-2, with D possibly TRBD1 on 6 matching bases. The CDR3 has 14 residues. Deletions cut 3 bases from V and 8 bases from J, with 16 bases between. Written as DNA, the CDR3 is TGTGCCAGCAGTTTGGCGGGAGGGGGTCTGGGCTACACCTTC. Its protein product is CASSLAGGGLGYTF.

The chain recombines TRBV4-3 with TRBJ2-7, with D possibly matching TRBD1 (6 bases). The germline V gene has CDR1 LGHNA and CDR2 YSLEER. The CDR3 consists of 14 residues. V was clipped by 1 base and J by 6 bases, with 13 bases between them. The DNA for the CDR3 is TGCGCCAGCAGCCAAGGAGTGGGGGCGAGCGAGCAGTACTTC. It codes for CASSQGVGASEQYF.

The V gene is TRBV15, the J gene TRBJ2-3; D not certain. The CDR3 is made up of 14 amino acids. Trimming took off 7 bases at V and 6 bases at J, with 17 bases between the two ends. Germline CDR1 reads LNHNV; CDR2 reads YYDKDF (reference sequence). CDR3 coding DNA: TGTGCCACCATGGGCCCACCTCCTACCGATACGCAGTATTTT. Protein sequence: CATMGPPPTDTQYF.

CDR3 sequence: CASSLASDGFEQYF. The CDR3 nucleotides read TGTGCCAGCAGCTTAGCTAGTGACGGATTCGAGCAGTACTTC. V usage is TRBV7-4 and J usage is TRBJ2-7; D uncertain. The CDR3 length is 14 residues. The V end lost 0 bases, the J end lost 6 bases, and 12 bases lay between the germline ends. Germline CDR1 is SGHVT and CDR2 is SQSDAQ. Full variable domain (remainder filled in from reference TRBV7-4 and TRBJ2-7): GAGVSQSPRYKVAKRGRDVALRCDSISGHVTLYWYRQTLGQGSEVLTYSQSDAQRDKSGRPSGRFSAERPERSVSTLKIQRTEQGDSAVYLCASSLASDGFEQYFGPGTRLTVT.

Remarks on this clonotype: A single base separates this from a much larger clone, so it may be a read error. This rearrangement joins TRBV7-2 to TRBJ2-1; TRBD2 matches at 9 bases. After removal of 8 bases from V and 4 bases from J, the junction contained 9 bases not matched to a gene. CDR1 and CDR2 from the germline V gene are SGHTA and FQGNSA. CDR3 length equals 15 residues. In nucleotides, the CDR3 is TGTGCCAGCGAGGGGGGCGGGGGGGGGTACAATGAGCAGTTCTTC. Amino acids: CASEGGGGGYNEQFF.

The V call is TRBV18, the J call TRBJ1-5; D gene unclear. The CDR3 has 13 residues. Trimming took 2 bases from V and 7 from J, leaving 9 bases between them. Germline V gene lookup returns CDR1 KGHSH and CDR2 LQKENI. The DNA for the CDR3 is TGTGCCAGCTCACCAGCATGGGAACAGCCCCAGCATTTT. The encoded protein is CASSPAWEQPQHF.

The chain recombines TRBV7-6 with TRBJ2-3, with D tentatively TRBD1 (6 bases). V was trimmed by 2 bases and J by 5 bases, leaving 14 bases between them. The CDR3 has 15 residues. Per the germline V gene, CDR1 is SGHVS and CDR2 is FNYEAQ. In nucleotides, the CDR3 is TGTGCCAGCAGCTTAAACAGGGTTAACGGAGATACGCAGTATTTT. It is translated as CASSLNRVNGDTQYF.

This chain links TRBV14 with TRBJ1-6, with 8 bases identical to TRBD1. The CDR3 totals 16 residues. Germline CDR1 is SGHDN and CDR2 is FVKESK. The V gene end was trimmed by 3 bases and the J gene end by 8 bases; junction bases not matched to a gene: 9. The CDR3, as DNA: TGTGCCAGCAGCCAGAGGACAGGGCGTATTTATTCACCCCTCCACTTT. It codes for CASSQRTGRIYSPLHF.

J is TRBJ1-1 and V is TRBV27; D gene ambiguous. Germline values: CDR1 MNHEY, CDR2 SMNVEV (reference sequence). Trimming took 2 bases from V and 4 from J, leaving 8 bases between them. This CDR3 has 13 residues. The CDR3 DNA sequence: TGTGCCAGCAGTTTAGGGTTTGCCACTGAAGCTTTCTTT. It encodes CASSLGFATEAFF.

The genes are TRBV7-2 and TRBJ2-3, with 7 bases that match TRBD1. CDR3 size: 15 residues. V trimming: 5 bases; J trimming: 2 bases; junction bases outside the gene matches: 7. Germline-derived CDR1 and CDR2 are SGHTA and FQGNSA. For the CDR3, the DNA is TGTGCCAGCAGCCTGACGGGACAGTTCACAGATACGCAGTATTTT. Its translation is CASSLTGQFTDTQYF.

The sample holds many counts of this clonotype. V and J are TRBV11-2 and TRBJ2-3; 7 nucleotides align to TRBD1. The CDR3 is 15 amino acids. Per germline, CDR1 SGHAT and CDR2 FQNNGV. Germline trimming cut 5 bases from V and 2 bases from J; bases unmatched to any gene: 7. This chain's CDR3 is CASSLGDSTTDTQYF. The CDR3, as DNA: TGTGCCAGCAGCCTAGGGGACAGCACCACAGATACGCAGTATTTT.

V is TRBV20-1 and J is TRBJ1-1; D call uncertain. The CDR3 extends over 14 amino acids. The V gene lost 0 bases and the J gene lost 4 bases, with 12 bases spanning the gap. The germline gives CDR1 DFQATT, CDR2 SNEGSKA (reference sequence). CDR3 sequence: CSARDTPHITEAFF. The CDR3 nucleotides are TGCAGTGCTAGAGATACTCCACATATCACTGAAGCTTTCTTT.

This clonotype was observed a handful of times. The V and J genes are TRBV6-1 and TRBJ1-5, with D uncertain. The germline V gene encodes CDR1 MNHNS and CDR2 SASEGT. The V gene lost 11 bases and the J gene lost 7 bases, with 24 bases spanning the gap. The CDR3 runs to 15 residues. CDR3 nucleotide sequence: TGTGCCTGCAACACCCCTCGGGGAGTCGGGCAGCCCCAGCATTTT. Translation: CACNTPRGVGQPQHF.

In its sample, this clonotype was seen many times. This sequence joins TRBV7-8 and TRBJ2-2, with D unclear. The V and J ends lost 4 bases and 7 bases respectively, with 13 bases between them. There are 14 residues in the CDR3. Germline lookup yields CDR1 SGHVS and CDR2 FQNEAQ. The CDR3 bases are TGTGCCAGCAGCTCATTCCCCGTCGGCGGGGAGCTGTTTTTT. Protein: CASSSFPVGGELFF. The full variable domain, completed using reference TRBV7-8 and TRBJ2-2, is GAGVSQSPRYKVAKRGQDVALRCDPISGHVSLFWYQQALGQGPEFLTYFQNEAQLDKSGLPSDRFFAERPEGSVSTLKIQRTQQEDSAVYLCASSSFPVGGELFFGEGSRLTVL.